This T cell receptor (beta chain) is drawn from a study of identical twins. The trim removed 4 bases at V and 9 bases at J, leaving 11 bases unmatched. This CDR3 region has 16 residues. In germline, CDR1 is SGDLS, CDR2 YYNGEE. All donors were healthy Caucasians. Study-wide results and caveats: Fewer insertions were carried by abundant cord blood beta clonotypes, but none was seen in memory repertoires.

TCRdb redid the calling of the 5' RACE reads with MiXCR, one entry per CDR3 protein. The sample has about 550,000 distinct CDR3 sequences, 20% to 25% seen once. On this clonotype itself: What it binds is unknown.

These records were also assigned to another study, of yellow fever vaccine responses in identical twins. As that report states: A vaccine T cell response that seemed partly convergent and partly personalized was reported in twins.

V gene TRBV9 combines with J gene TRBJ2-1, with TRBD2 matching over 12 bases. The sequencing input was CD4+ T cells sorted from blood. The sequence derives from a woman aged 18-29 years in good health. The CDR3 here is CASSPLAGGFISEQFF. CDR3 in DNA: TGTGCCAGCAGCCCTCTAGCGGGGGGGTTTATCAGTGAGCAGTTCTTC.